Here is one T cell receptor (beta chain) with its context. Its antigen is as yet unknown. These data belong to a study of T-cell memory formation after mild COVID-19. There are 12 residues in the CDR3. With 6 bases removed from V and 8 bases from J, the gap between germline ends came to 10 bases. The V gene's germline CDR1 is SGHTA and CDR2 FQGNSA. TCRdb processed the 5' RACE reads anew with MiXCR; each CDR3 protein has one entry. The data hold 350,000 to 450,000 distinct CDR3 sequences, with about an eighth observed a single time. General study points: A second wave expanding day 15 to 37 was CD4+-biased; contracting clones were balanced.

The sequencing sample was made of PBMCs or a T cell subset sorted from them (not recorded which). The genes are TRBV7-2 and TRBJ2-2, with D possibly matching TRBD2 (6 bases). This clonotype originated in a man between 18 and 29 years old who had mild COVID-19 (a few samples of this study predate the infection). Cell type and time point are not known. The CDR3 nucleotides read TGTGCCAGCAGTCGACTAGGTGGGGAGCTGTTTTTT. Protein product: CASSRLGGELFF.